Following are 21 T cell receptor beta chains from one sample sequenced in a study of blood T cells in healthy people across ages. Through a sample-barcoded 5' primer and a J-beta primer mix, a second PCR was run for 7 to 11 cycles. TCRdb passed the 5' RACE reads through MiXCR, listing each CDR3 protein once. The table includes 1.8 million or so distinct CDR3 sequences, about two fifths detected once. The sequencing input was blood. These receptors were taken from a human donor in good health.

V is TRBV11-1 and J is TRBJ2-3; 9 nucleotides align to TRBD1. The ends lost 4 bases at V and 3 bases at J; junction bases unmatched: 11. This CDR3 is built from 17 residues. Looked up from germline, CDR1 is SGHAT and CDR2 is FQDESV (reference sequence). CDR3 region: CASSYLIGDRATDTQYF. The CDR3 region has the DNA TGTGCCAGCAGCTACCTGATCGGGGACAGGGCTACAGATACGCAGTATTTT.

This clonotype was detected a few times. V gene TRBV5-5 combines with J gene TRBJ2-4; perhaps TRBD1 as D (5 bases). This CDR3 has 12 residues. V lost 3 bases to trimming and J lost 13 bases, with 14 bases between them. Germline assignment: CDR1 SGHKS and CDR2 YYEKEE (reference sequence). This CDR3 is CASSSTGDSQYF. The CDR3 nucleotides read TGTGCCAGCAGCTCTACAGGCGACTCGCAGTACTTC.

This clonotype occurred a few times. The V call is TRBV2, the J call TRBJ2-1, with D uncertain. In germline, CDR1 is SNHLY, CDR2 FYNNEI. The CDR3 sequence is 13 residues long. V was cut by 7 bases and J by 0 bases, with 7 bases left in between. CDR3 sequence: CASKEISYNEQFF. In DNA, the CDR3 is TGTGCCAGCAAAGAGATCTCCTACAATGAGCAGTTCTTC.

The genes are TRBV29-1 and TRBJ1-2; D is unresolved. The CDR3 sequence is 16 residues long. Germline-derived CDR1 and CDR2 are SQVTM and ANQGSEA. V was trimmed by 0 bases and J by 5 bases, leaving 19 bases between them. The CDR3 reads CSVEDGSQASIYGYTF. The CDR3 DNA is TGCAGCGTTGAAGATGGGTCTCAGGCCTCGATTTATGGCTACACCTTC. Looking up the rest from reference TRBV29-1 and TRBJ1-2 gives the full variable domain: SAVISQKPSRDICQRGTSLTIQCQVDSQVTMMFWYRQQPGQSLTLIATANQGSEATYESGFVIDKFPISRPNLTFSTLTVSNMSPEDSSIYLCSVEDGSQASIYGYTFGSGTRLTVV.

Concerning this clonotype itself: This could be a read error, since a much larger clone is one nucleotide away. This chain uses TRBV29-1 with TRBJ2-4; D ambiguous. The J call may not be correct, given that the DNA end is closer to TRBJ2-7. Germline assignment: CDR1 SQVTM and CDR2 ANQGSEA. This CDR3 is built from 15 residues. CDR3 DNA: TGCAGCGTTGAAGATCGCCGTAGGGCTGGCTACGAGCAGTACTTC. This codes for CSVEDRRRAGYEQYF.

This sequence joins TRBV5-1 and TRBJ2-6; D not resolved. The CDR3 consists of 14 residues. Germline V gene lookup returns CDR1 SGHRS and CDR2 YFSETQ. V was pared by 5 bases and J by 2 bases, with 8 bases between. The chain's CDR3 is CASSNTTGANVLTF. The CDR3 DNA reads TGCGCCAGCAGTAACACTACTGGGGCCAACGTCCTGACTTTC.

This clonotype was observed a handful of times. CDR3 nucleotide sequence: TGTGCCAGCAGTGGGACTAGCTCCCAGATCAGATCAACCTACGAGCAGTACTTC. Protein product: CASSGTSSQIRSTYEQYF. The V gene is TRBV12-3 or TRBV12-4, the J gene TRBJ2-5, with 9 bases identical to TRBD2. The DNA end lines up better with TRBJ2-7; the J call may be wrong. The CDR3 has 18 residues.

This clonotype was seen only a few times. The gene calls are TRBV5-6 and TRBJ2-5, with 7 bases that match TRBD1. The CDR3 covers 13 residues. After removal of 5 bases from V and 5 bases from J, the junction contained 6 bases not matched to a gene. The germline gives CDR1 SGHDT, CDR2 YYEEEE. The CDR3 nucleotides are TGTGCCAGCAGGTACAGGGGAATGGAGACCCAGTACTTC. This encodes CASRYRGMETQYF.

The chain uses TRBV13 and TRBJ2-2, with TRBD2 matching over 10 bases. The CDR3 has 17 residues. V lost 5 bases to trimming and J lost 0 bases; unmatched junction nucleotides: 6. The germline gives CDR1 PRHDT, CDR2 FYEKMQ (reference sequence). DNA of the CDR3: TGTGCCAGCAGCCTCTCTAGCGGGAGCCCGAACACCGGGGAGCTGTTTTTT. Translating it yields CASSLSSGSPNTGELFF.

The chain recombines TRBV21-1 with TRBJ2-7; the listed D gene, TRBD2, was not tested against the DNA. TRBV21-1 is termed a pseudogene. The CDR3 is 15 residues long. The CDR3 spells CASSIVSGGNYEQYF. The CDR3 DNA is TGTGCCAGCAGCATAGTTAGCGGGGGCAACTACGAGCAGTACTTC.

The chain couples TRBV29-1 to TRBJ2-6, with a weak D call TRBD1 (6 bases). CDR3 length equals 14 residues. Trimming shortened V by 7 bases and J by 0 bases, and 10 bases separated the two germline ends. Per the germline V gene, CDR1 is SQVTM and CDR2 is ANQGSEA. CDR3 DNA sequence: TGCAGCGCGGGACACGCCTCTGGGGCCAACGTCCTGACTTTC. Translated, it gives CSAGHASGANVLTF.

The rearrangement uses TRBV5-4 and TRBJ2-1; D is undetermined. The V and J ends lost 0 bases and 4 bases respectively, with 11 bases between them. This CDR3 is 15 amino acids long. Germline assignment: CDR1 SGHNT and CDR2 YYREEE (reference sequence). The DNA for the CDR3 is TGTGCCAGCAGCTTGGTAGGGCCCCAATACAATGAGCAGTTCTTC. Protein product: CASSLVGPQYNEQFF.

The chain employs TRBV21-1 and TRBJ2-7; TRBD1 is taken as the D call from the table, unchecked against the DNA. TRBV21-1 is deemed a pseudogene. This CDR3 is 15 amino acids long. CDR3 sequence: CASGRDSVKIYEQYF. In nucleotides, the CDR3 is TGTGCCAGCGGGAGGGACAGCGTAAAAATCTACGAGCAGTACTTC.

The V gene is TRBV30, the J gene TRBJ1-4; TRBD1 is a possible D gene (6 bases). This CDR3 is 13 amino acids long. V was trimmed by 1 base and J by 8 bases, leaving 11 bases between them. CDR1 is GTSNPN and CDR2 is SVGIG in the germline V gene (reference sequence). CDR3 in DNA: TGTGCCTGGAGTGCTGGGGGCGGGGAAAAACTGTTTTTT. Its translation: CAWSAGGGEKLFF.

The V gene is TRBV27, the J gene TRBJ1-2; 8 positions match TRBD1. The CDR3 contains 17 residues. The J segment lost 4 bases and the V segment lost 2 bases, leaving 12 bases of the junction unmatched. The germline V gene has CDR1 MNHEY and CDR2 SMNVEV (reference sequence). CDR3 loop: CASSLAGNRGIVYGYTF. The CDR3 coding sequence is TGTGCCAGCAGTTTAGCTGGAAACAGGGGGATAGTCTATGGCTACACCTTC.

The chain employs TRBV6-6 and TRBJ2-2; 7 bases map to TRBD1. The CDR3 totals 14 residues. The germline gives CDR1 MNHNY, CDR2 SVGAGI (reference sequence). Losses at the gene ends were 5 bases for V and 7 bases for J; bases not matched to a gene: 7. The CDR3 reads CASSKTSGGGELFF. The DNA of the CDR3 is TGTGCCAGCAGTAAAACTTCAGGGGGCGGGGAGCTGTTTTTT.

The CDR3 nucleotides are TGCGCCAGCAGCTTGGCCTCCGGGACTAGCCGGGAGACCCAGTACTTC. Residues: CASSLASGTSRETQYF. This chain joins TRBV5-1 and TRBJ2-5, with 9 positions matching TRBD2. CDR3 length: 16 amino acids. V gave up 0 bases and J gave up 5 bases; unmatched junction bases: 8. The germline gives CDR1 SGHRS, CDR2 YFSETQ.

This clonotype was seen more than once but under ten times. This chain links TRBV10-3 with TRBJ1-2; D is unclear. Germline values: CDR1 ENHRY, CDR2 SYGVKD. CDR3 length: 13 amino acids. With 8 bases removed from V and 5 bases from J, the gap between germline ends came to 15 bases. The CDR3 sequence is CAILGSPVYGYTF. The CDR3, as DNA: TGTGCCATCTTGGGGTCCCCGGTTTATGGCTACACCTTC.

This rearrangement joins TRBV6-2 or TRBV6-3 to TRBJ2-4; 7 bases agree with TRBD1. The J call may be wrong; the DNA end is better matched by TRBJ2-7. Germline V lookup: CDR1 MNHEY, CDR2 SVGEGT. The CDR3 contains 14 residues. The CDR3 region has the DNA TGTGCCAGCAGATCCGACAGGGTCAGAGGCGAGCAGTACTTC. It codes for CASRSDRVRGEQYF.

In this sample, this clonotype turned up many times. This rearrangement joins TRBV29-1 to TRBJ2-6, with D tentatively TRBD1 or TRBD2 (5 bases each). V lost 6 bases and J lost 3, with 12 bases in between. There are 14 residues in the CDR3. Per the germline V gene, CDR1 is SQVTM and CDR2 is ANQGSEA. In DNA, the CDR3 is TGCAGCGTCGCAGAGGGGTTTGGGGCCAACGTCCTGACTTTC. Amino acids: CSVAEGFGANVLTF.

On this clonotype: Given the absence of the conserved phenylalanine or tryptophan at the CDR3 end, a read error is likely. V gene TRBV4-1 combines with J gene TRBJ2-3; D unclear. Looked up from germline, CDR1 is MGHRA and CDR2 is YSYEKL. This CDR3 comprises 14 residues. Between the trimmed V and J ends, which lost 3 bases and 2 bases, there was a span of 9 bases. CDR3 bases: TGCGCCAGCAGCCAGGGGTCCTTCACAGATACGCAGTATTTG. Translating gives CASSQGSFTDTQYL.